The present entry profiles one T cell receptor (beta chain) with its context. Its cognate antigen is unknown. Per the germline V gene, CDR1 is MDHEN and CDR2 is SYDVKM. The CDR3 sequence is 14 residues long. V was trimmed by 5 bases and J by 1 base, leaving 11 bases between them. This entry is derived from a study of tissue T cells after allogeneic stem cell transplantation. Notes on the study in general: Shared clones across patients were few; motif clustering revealed tissue-specific shared signatures. Within patients, tissue anatomy strongly shaped TCR repertoire composition.

Sequencing used immunoSEQ multiplex PCR; TCRdb keeps in-frame clones, though not all of them. The sample contains approximately 6,500 clones, around three fifths of which appear only once. The source is a woman aged 18-49 years with breast cancer. The sequencing here drew on duodenum tissue, taken at autopsy. V gene TRBV28 combines with J gene TRBJ2-5; D is uncertain. CDR3 sequence (DNA): TGTGCCAGCAGTCCCCTGGGATTCCAAGAGACCCAGTACTTC. It encodes CASSPLGFQETQYF.